This T cell receptor beta chain emerged from a study of blood T cell repertoires in COVID-19 (dated by TCRdb to 2019 to 2021). About the full investigation: Collaborator samples came from the United States, Italy and Spain and covered acute and convalescent phases of COVID-19. Where available, HLA class I and class II types were taken from metadata supplied by the sample provider and were not determined by assay-based typing. Deeply sampled blood TCRbeta repertoires from subjects exposed to, actively infected with, or recovered from COVID-19 were included in the dataset. The samples were drawn from two sources: the first 160 participants of the ongoing ImmuneRACE study, and 1,000 to 1,500 subjects contributed by 6 global collaborators. The sample metadata nearly always contained a de-identified subject ID, COVID-19 status, age in years and sex. A freely available public database, intended as a resource for researchers studying the immune response to SARS-CoV-2, is where the repertoires were released. The material from the prospective study consisted of cDNA or gDNA derived from T cells, B-cell-depleted T cells, or PBMCs. Points the paper makes about the study in general: The amount of clinical and demographic metadata varied by source and participant and was provided uncurated.

This clone occurred a few times. Its antigen remains unidentified. Base quality data are lacking; no much larger clone is found one base away. The collaborating institutions used their own protocols to collect whole blood in K2EDTA tubes. For TCRbeta analysis, collaborator samples were shipped as frozen whole blood, as isolated PBMCs, or as DNA extracted from either sample type. TCRbeta CDR3 regions were amplified from genomic DNA by means of the immunoSEQ Assay, a bias-controlled multiplex PCR. The study's processing was this. Nucleated cell counts per sample were estimated from amplification of reference gene primers within the assay. To quantify the absolute abundance of each unique TCRbeta CDR3 rearrangement, sequence reads were collapsed and filtered. For each sample, productive Simpson clonality was calculated as the square root of Simpson's diversity index over productive rearrangements. TCRdb provides this immuneACCESS table in a form limited to in-frame rearrangements. Some clones are lacking; in checked studies, under half of them reflect an unresolved V gene, and why the rest are absent is not known. That table furnishes V, J and clone size, whereas the DNA furnished D and trimming. In all, the sample holds around 80,000 clones, and more than 60% of those were seen once. Roughly a fifth of the sample goes to the ten largest clones.

The CDR3 covers 15 residues, taking in both the cysteine and the phenylalanine. The entry retains the CDR3 DNA only, 45 bases that are in frame from base 1. The germline V gene specifies MGHDK as CDR1 and SYGVNS as CDR2. V loses 5 bases of germline sequence and J loses 7 bases, and the interval between the two ends is 15 bases. The chain links TRBV25-1 with TRBJ1-6, with the D gene too uncertain to name. The TCR comes from a woman of 80 years or more with active or convalescent COVID-19. Sequencing was carried out using peripheral blood. The CDR3 loop reads CASSQEGLANSPLHF. At the DNA level, the sequence is TGTGCCAGCAGTCAGGAGGGCTTAGCAAATTCACCCCTCCACTTT.